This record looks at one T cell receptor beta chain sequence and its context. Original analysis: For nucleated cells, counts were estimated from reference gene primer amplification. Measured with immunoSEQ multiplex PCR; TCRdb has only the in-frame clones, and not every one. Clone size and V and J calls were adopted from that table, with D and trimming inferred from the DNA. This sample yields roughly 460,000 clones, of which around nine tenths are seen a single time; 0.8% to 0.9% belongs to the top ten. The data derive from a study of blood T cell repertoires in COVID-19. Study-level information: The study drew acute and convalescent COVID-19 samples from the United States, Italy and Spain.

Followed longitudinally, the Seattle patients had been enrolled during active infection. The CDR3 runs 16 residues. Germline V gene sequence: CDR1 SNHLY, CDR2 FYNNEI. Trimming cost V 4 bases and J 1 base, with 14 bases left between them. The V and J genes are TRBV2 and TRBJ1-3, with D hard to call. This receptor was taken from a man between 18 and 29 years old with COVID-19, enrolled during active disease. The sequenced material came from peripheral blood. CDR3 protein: CASSVEGRVSGNTIYF. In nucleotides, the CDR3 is TGTGCCAGCAGTGTTGAGGGAAGGGTTTCTGGAAACACCATATATTTT.